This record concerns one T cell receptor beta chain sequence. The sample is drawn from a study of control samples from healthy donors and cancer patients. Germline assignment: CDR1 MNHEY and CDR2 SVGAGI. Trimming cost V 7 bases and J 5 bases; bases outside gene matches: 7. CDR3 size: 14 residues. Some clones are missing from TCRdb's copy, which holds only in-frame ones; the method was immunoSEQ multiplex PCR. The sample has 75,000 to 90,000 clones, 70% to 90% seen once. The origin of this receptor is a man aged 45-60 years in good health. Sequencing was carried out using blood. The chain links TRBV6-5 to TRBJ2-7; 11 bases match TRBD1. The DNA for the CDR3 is TGTGCCAGCACCCCCGGGACAGGGGGACACGAGCAGTACTTC. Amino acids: CASTPGTGGHEQYF.